One and the same sample provided the 22 T cell receptor beta chains below, sequenced in a study of blood T cell repertoires in COVID-19. Assay: immunoSEQ multiplex PCR; the TCRdb copy retains only in-frame clones and omits some. The sample records about 300,000 clones, about 81% being singletons. The sequenced material came from peripheral blood. The receptors shown here come from a human donor with COVID-19, enrolled during active disease. The donor label of this sample is uncertain.

The table lists this clone with a few counts. The CDR3 DNA sequence: TGTGCCAGCAGTGCGAGGGGGCAGAGCTCCTACGAGCAGTACTTC. Its translation: CASSARGQSSYEQYF. The chain combines TRBV28 with TRBJ2-7, with 7 nucleotides matching TRBD1. V lost 5 bases and J lost 0; bases outside the gene matches: 7. In germline, CDR1 is MDHEN, CDR2 SYDVKM. The CDR3 runs 15 residues. The full variable domain, its missing parts supplied by reference TRBV28 and TRBJ2-7, is DVKVTQSSRYLVKRTGEKVFLECVQDMDHENMFWYRQDPGLGLRLIYFSYDVKMKEKGDIPEGYSVSREKKERFSLILESASTNQTSMYLCASSARGQSSYEQYFGPGTRLTVT.

The chain joins TRBV28 to TRBJ1-1; 11 bases are a match to TRBD1. Trimming cost V 6 bases and J 8 bases; bases outside gene matches: 5. The CDR3 has 13 amino acids. Germline CDR1 MDHEN, CDR2 SYDVKM. In nucleotides, the CDR3 is TGTGCCAGCAGATCAAGGACAGGGGGCGAAGCTTTCTTT. Translation gives CASRSRTGGEAFF.

This chain joins TRBV28 and TRBJ2-1; 14 nucleotides align to TRBD2. This CDR3 is built from 15 residues. From germline, CDR1 is MDHEN and CDR2 SYDVKM. V lost 2 bases to trimming and J lost 6 bases; unmatched junction nucleotides: 0. The CDR3, as DNA: TGTGCCAGCAGTTTAGGGACTAGCGGGAGCAATGAGCAGTTCTTC. Translated: CASSLGTSGSNEQFF.

The V gene is TRBV27, the J gene TRBJ2-7; 10 bases map to TRBD2. V lost 6 bases and J lost 6; bases outside the gene matches: 8. This CDR3 contains 14 residues. The germline V gene encodes CDR1 MNHEY and CDR2 SMNVEV (reference sequence). The CDR3, as DNA: TGTGCCAGCAGCAAGTCTAGCGGGAGTCGCGAGCAGTACTTC. Protein product: CASSKSSGSREQYF.

This clone has a handful of counts. The chain employs TRBV7-9 and TRBJ2-1; 9 bases align to TRBD2. CDR3 size: 15 residues. V lost 1 base, J lost 9 bases, and 7 bases stayed unmatched. Germline-derived CDR1 and CDR2 are SEHNR and FQNEAQ (reference sequence). CDR3 in amino acids: CASSLVSGRSLEQFF. The CDR3 coding sequence is TGTGCCAGCAGCTTAGTTAGCGGGAGATCTCTTGAGCAGTTCTTC. The full variable domain, completed using reference TRBV7-9 and TRBJ2-1, is DTGVSQNPRHKITKRGQNVTFRCDPISEHNRLYWYRQTLGQGPEFLTYFQNEAQLEKSRLLSDRFSAERPKGSFSTLEIQRTEQGDSAMYLCASSLVSGRSLEQFFGPGTRLTVL.

The rearrangement links TRBV19 to TRBJ1-2, with a possible D match to TRBD1 (5 bases). CDR1 is LNHDA, CDR2 SQIVND, per germline (reference sequence). This CDR3 is built from 12 residues. V shed 10 bases and J shed 1 base, with 10 bases lying between them. CDR3 protein: CAILQDNYGYTF. The CDR3 DNA is TGTGCCATTCTACAGGATAACTATGGCTACACCTTC. Drawing the rest from reference TRBV19 and TRBJ1-2, the complete variable domain is DGGITQSPKYLFRKEGQNVTLSCEQNLNHDAMYWYRQDPGQGLRLIYYSQIVNDFQKGDIAEGYSVSREKKESFPLTVTSAQKNPTAFYLCAILQDNYGYTFGSGTRLTVV.

The rearrangement joins TRBV3-1 (or the pseudogene TRBV3-2) to TRBJ2-7, with 8 bases that match TRBD2. The germline CDR1 and CDR2 sequences are LGHDT and YNNKEL (reference sequence). The CDR3 has 15 residues. The junction had 4 bases not matched to a gene; V was cut back by 1 base and J by 2 bases. The CDR3, as DNA: TGTGCCAGCAGCCAAGGACTAGCGCCCGCCTACGAGCAGTACTTC. Protein sequence: CASSQGLAPAYEQYF.

This chain uses TRBV6-2 or TRBV6-3 with TRBJ2-1; D gene ambiguous. Germline V lookup: CDR1 MNHEY, CDR2 SVGEGT. Trimming pared 6 bases from V and 4 bases from J, leaving 7 bases between. The CDR3 is 12 amino acids. Here the CDR3 DNA reads TGTGCCAGCAGCAGACTTTACAATGAGCAGTTCTTC. This translates into CASSRLYNEQFF.

A single count supports this clone. The V call is TRBV28, the J call TRBJ1-4, with TRBD1 matching 7 bases. CDR1 MDHEN and CDR2 SYDVKM come from the germline V gene. This CDR3 comprises 15 residues. V shed 3 bases and J 5 bases; nucleotides not matched to a gene: 6. Written as DNA, the CDR3 is TGTGCCAGCAGTTTGTGGGGACAGAGAAATGAAAAACTGTTTTTT. Protein: CASSLWGQRNEKLFF.

CDR3 sequence: CATVDSLNQPQHF. The DNA for the CDR3 is TGTGCCACCGTGGACAGCTTAAATCAGCCCCAGCATTTT. The chain recombines TRBV10-3 with TRBJ1-5; D is possibly TRBD1 (6 bases). The CDR3 is made up of 13 amino acids. Germline CDR1 is ENHRY and CDR2 is SYGVKD. Trimming pared 10 bases from V and 4 bases from J, leaving 14 bases between.

This clone came up a few times. This chain joins TRBV21-1 and TRBJ2-1; the table names TRBD1, a call not compared with the DNA. TRBV21-1 is shown as a pseudogene. CDR3 length: 16 residues. In nucleotides, the CDR3 is TGTGCCAGGGTACCGCTCTCCAGGGGAGTTCGTACAGAGCAGTTCTTC. Protein sequence: CARVPLSRGVRTEQFF.

The chain uses TRBV28 and TRBJ1-2; D ambiguous. This CDR3 is built from 14 residues. Germline loops: CDR1 MDHEN, CDR2 SYDVKM. The ends were cut back, 6 bases at V and 3 bases at J, with 14 bases in the middle. Written as DNA, the CDR3 is TGTGCCAGCAGCCCCCCTTGGCTCTACTATGGCTACACCTTC. Protein sequence: CASSPPWLYYGYTF.

The chain recombines TRBV18 with TRBJ2-1; 8 bases are a match to TRBD2. The V segment lost 3 bases and the J segment 3 bases; nucleotides outside the gene matches: 4. CDR3 length: 15 amino acids. From germline, CDR1 is KGHSH and CDR2 LQKENI. In DNA form, the CDR3 reads TGTGCCAGCTCACCGGCGCTAGCGGGCTACAATGAGCAGTTCTTC. Translating it yields CASSPALAGYNEQFF.

CDR3 in DNA: TGTGCCATCAGTGAGTCGACTAGCGAATATACAGATACGCAGTATTTT. It encodes CAISESTSEYTDTQYF. This sequence joins TRBV10-3 and TRBJ2-3, with 8 bases fitting TRBD2. Germline CDR1 and CDR2: ENHRY and SYGVKD. The CDR3 is made up of 16 amino acids. J was trimmed by 3 bases and V by 0 bases; bases with no gene match: 5.

V is TRBV4-3 and J is TRBJ2-1; perhaps TRBD2 as D (5 bases). The CDR3 consists of 15 residues. The V end was cut by 1 base, the J end by 8 bases, with 15 bases between. Germline V CDR1 and CDR2: LGHNA, YSLEER. The CDR3 DNA is TGCGCCAGCAGCCAAGGTCAGCGGTCTGTGGATGAGCAGTTCTTC. Its protein product is CASSQGQRSVDEQFF.

The chain is built from TRBV27 and TRBJ1-6; D remains ambiguous. The V gene's germline CDR1 is MNHEY and CDR2 SMNVEV (reference sequence). V was trimmed by 1 base and J by 2 bases, leaving 9 bases between them. This CDR3 comprises 16 residues. DNA for the CDR3: TGTGCCAGCAGTTTATACGGTATCCCCTATAATTCACCCCTCCACTTT. Its protein product is CASSLYGIPYNSPLHF.

The chain couples TRBV7-3 to TRBJ2-3; D perhaps matches TRBD2 (5 bases). V gave up 0 bases and J gave up 1 base, with 8 bases separating them. This CDR3 has 15 amino acids. Germline V gene sequence: CDR1 SGHTA, CDR2 FQGTGA. The DNA for the CDR3 is TGTGCCAGCAGCTTAACGCTAGCAGGCACAGATACGCAGTATTTT. Residues: CASSLTLAGTDTQYF.

The V call is TRBV2, the J call TRBJ2-1, with 10 bases lining up with TRBD1. The CDR3 has 15 amino acids. The V segment lost 6 bases and the J segment 8 bases; nucleotides outside the gene matches: 10. Per germline, CDR1 SNHLY and CDR2 FYNNEI. CDR3 in amino acids: CASSVTGGGFDEQFF. CDR3 nucleotide sequence: TGTGCCAGCAGCGTGACAGGGGGCGGTTTCGATGAGCAGTTCTTC.

The gene calls are TRBV3-1 (or the pseudogene TRBV3-2) and TRBJ2-7; D ambiguous. In germline, CDR1 is LGHDT, CDR2 YNNKEL (reference sequence). The CDR3 runs 14 residues. The ends were cut back, 4 bases at V and 2 bases at J, with 12 bases in the middle. The DNA for the CDR3 is TGTGCCAGCAGCCCCGAGGCTGGAGCCTACGAGCAGTACTTC. This translates into CASSPEAGAYEQYF.

This chain joins TRBV29-1 and TRBJ1-1; no definite D call. Germline V CDR1 and CDR2: SQVTM, ANQGSEA. V lost 2 bases and J 1 base, leaving 11 bases between the germline ends. This CDR3 spans 14 amino acids. CDR3 in DNA: TGCAGCGTTGAAAACGGGTATGGGAACACTGAAGCTTTCTTT. Protein: CSVENGYGNTEAFF.

The V gene is TRBV7-2, the J gene TRBJ2-5; D not certain. V was clipped by 2 bases and J by 1 base, with 8 bases between them. Germline V gives CDR1 SGHTA, CDR2 FQGNSA. This CDR3 spans 14 amino acids. DNA for the CDR3: TGTGCCAGCAGCTTAAACCTAGGCCAAGAGACCCAGTACTTC. This sequence encodes CASSLNLGQETQYF.

The CDR3 DNA sequence: TGTGCCAGCACCTCGGTAGCTAATTCACCCCTCCACTTT. This gives the protein CASTSVANSPLHF. The J gene is TRBJ1-6, the V gene TRBV5-6, with unresolved D. The CDR3 extends over 13 amino acids. Germline CDR1 and CDR2: SGHDT and YYEEEE. Trimming took off 6 bases at V and 6 bases at J, with 10 bases between the two ends.